One sample yielded the 23 T cell receptor beta chains listed below, sequenced in a study of blood T cell repertoires in COVID-19. The assay was immunoSEQ multiplex PCR, and TCRdb's table has in-frame clones only and misses some. The table lists 55,000 to 75,000 clones, around 90% of them singletons. Material for sequencing was peripheral blood. The receptors here all came from a man aged 50-60 years with active COVID-19.

This clone is deemed large. This rearrangement joins TRBV6-5 to TRBJ2-7; TRBD1 matches 8 bases. After removal of 5 bases from V and 4 bases from J, the junction contained 10 bases not matched to a gene. Per the germline V gene, CDR1 is MNHEY and CDR2 is SVGAGI. This CDR3 comprises 15 residues. The CDR3 sequence: CASSPQTGAVYEQYF. The CDR3 DNA reads TGTGCCAGCAGTCCTCAGACAGGGGCAGTTTACGAGCAGTACTTC.

V and J are TRBV10-3 and TRBJ1-1; possibly TRBD1 for D (5 bases). This CDR3 contains 11 residues. V dropped 7 bases and J dropped 8 bases, with 11 bases sitting between them. Germline V CDR1 and CDR2: ENHRY, SYGVKD. This CDR3 reads CAIKGAEEAFF. DNA for the CDR3: TGTGCCATCAAAGGGGCAGAGGAAGCTTTCTTT.

The chain couples TRBV19 to TRBJ1-5; no clear D. Trimming took off 3 bases at V and 0 bases at J, with 6 bases between the two ends. The CDR3 has 14 amino acids. Looked up from germline, CDR1 is LNHDA and CDR2 is SQIVND (reference sequence). CDR3 nucleotide sequence: TGTGCCAGTAGTATTCCAAATAGCAATCAGCCCCAGCATTTT. Its translation: CASSIPNSNQPQHF.

V usage is TRBV6-5 and J usage is TRBJ2-3, with a weak D call TRBD2 (5 bases). The CDR3 has 14 amino acids. Trimming shortened V by 6 bases and J by 2 bases, and 12 bases separated the two germline ends. Per germline, CDR1 MNHEY and CDR2 SVGAGI. CDR3 region: CASSPPGDTDTQYF. The CDR3 DNA sequence: TGTGCCAGCAGCCCCCCCGGGGACACAGATACGCAGTATTTT.

J is TRBJ2-5 and V is TRBV2, with 11 bases that match TRBD2. This CDR3 has 15 residues. V shed 4 bases, J shed 7 bases, and the junction held 8 bases outside the gene matches. The V gene's germline CDR1 is SNHLY and CDR2 FYNNEI. CDR3 bases: TGTGCCAGCAGTGCACTAGCGGGGGCCGCGGGGACCCAGTACTTC. Encoded protein: CASSALAGAAGTQYF.

The chain has TRBV19 and TRBJ1-6, with TRBD1 as a possible D gene (5 bases). Trimming removed 4 bases from V and 5 bases from J, with 15 bases in between. The CDR3 is 16 amino acids. Germline V gene lookup returns CDR1 LNHDA and CDR2 SQIVND (reference sequence). The CDR3, as DNA: TGTGCCAGTAGTACCCTTTTGGAGACAGATAATTCACCCCTCCACTTT. This codes for CASSTLLETDNSPLHF.

The count of this clone is one. The V gene is TRBV7-3, the J gene TRBJ2-5; 9 bases match TRBD2. This CDR3 comprises 15 residues. Per germline, CDR1 SGHTA and CDR2 FQGTGA. The junction had 9 bases not matched to a gene; V was cut back by 2 bases and J by 8 bases. The CDR3 coding sequence is TGTGCCAGCAGCTTAGATAGCGGGGGCACGAAAACCCAGTACTTC. Residues: CASSLDSGGTKTQYF.

This chain joins TRBV6-5 and TRBJ2-7; TRBD1 matches at 8 bases. This CDR3 contains 15 residues. Germline CDR1 and CDR2: MNHEY and SVGAGI. The junction had 10 bases not matched to a gene; V was cut back by 6 bases and J by 3 bases. CDR3 in amino acids: CASRAGQGGIYEQYF. The CDR3 DNA reads as TGTGCCAGCAGGGCCGGACAGGGTGGGATCTACGAGCAGTACTTC.

This clone has more than one count but fewer than ten. The genes are TRBV30 and TRBJ1-6; D is possibly TRBD1 (5 bases). Germline V CDR1 and CDR2: GTSNPN, SVGIG (reference sequence). The CDR3 totals 14 residues. The germline V and J ends were trimmed by 2 bases and 5 bases, with 10 bases remaining between them. In DNA form, the CDR3 reads TGTGCCTGGAGTACAGGCGGGAATAATTCACCCCTCCACTTT. It codes for CAWSTGGNNSPLHF.

The rearrangement links TRBV12-3 or TRBV12-4 to TRBJ1-1; TRBD1 might be the D (5 bases). The V end was cut by 3 bases, the J end by 7 bases, with 9 bases between. The CDR3 loop spans 12 amino acids. The CDR3 spells CASSFPDSEAFF. CDR3 nucleotides: TGTGCCAGCAGTTTCCCCGACAGTGAAGCTTTCTTT.

The chain couples TRBV12-5 to TRBJ1-1; TRBD1 matches 7 bases. The CDR3 sequence is 18 residues long. V lost 0 bases, J lost 10 bases, and 20 bases stayed unmatched. Germline assignment: CDR1 LGHNT and CDR2 FRNRAP. CDR3 sequence reads: CASGLVSGSDRLQLVAFF. CDR3 nucleotide sequence: TGTGCTAGTGGTTTGGTATCTGGTTCGGACAGGCTCCAATTGGTAGCTTTCTTT.

J is TRBJ2-1 and V is TRBV4-1; 8 nucleotides agree with TRBD2. The CDR3 length is 15 residues. Germline CDR1 MGHRA, CDR2 YSYEKL. Trimming at V came to 0 bases and at J to 12 bases, leaving 10 bases not matched to a gene. CDR3 loop: CASSQDPTGGRLQFF. The CDR3 DNA reads as TGCGCCAGCAGCCAAGATCCAACGGGGGGGCGGCTGCAGTTCTTC.

This clone was seen a few times. The chain combines TRBV5-4 with TRBJ1-1; possibly TRBD1 for D (6 bases). CDR3 length: 16 residues. Germline V lookup: CDR1 SGHNT, CDR2 YYREEE (reference sequence). V lost 7 bases and J lost 2, with 21 bases in between. In DNA form, the CDR3 reads TGTGCCAGCGCACTACAGGGATTTGTGGGTAACACTGAAGCTTTCTTT. Protein product: CASALQGFVGNTEAFF. Variable domain in full (rest from reference TRBV5-4 and TRBJ1-1): ETGVTQSPTHLIKTRGQQVTLRCSSQSGHNTVSWYQQALGQGPQFIFQYYREEENGRGNFPPRFSGLQFPNYSSELNVNALELDDSALYLCASALQGFVGNTEAFFGQGTRLTVV.

The CDR3 bases are TGTGCCAGCAGCTTAGGGGGACAGAAGAGAGAGACCCAGTACTTC. Residues: CASSLGGQKRETQYF. V is TRBV7-6 and J is TRBJ2-5; 7 bases agree with TRBD1. After removal of 1 base from V and 4 bases from J, the junction contained 6 bases not matched to a gene. CDR3 size: 15 residues. The V gene's germline CDR1 is SGHVS and CDR2 FNYEAQ.

The V and J genes are TRBV6-5 and TRBJ1-5; 7 nucleotides align to TRBD1. The CDR3 length is 14 residues. Trimming cost V 5 bases and J 7 bases; bases outside gene matches: 8. CDR1 and CDR2 from the germline V gene are MNHEY and SVGAGI. The DNA for the CDR3 is TGTGCCAGCAGTACGCGCGACAGGGACCAGCCCCAGCATTTT. It yields the protein CASSTRDRDQPQHF.

This clone was recorded once. The chain couples TRBV19 to TRBJ1-2; 7 bases map to TRBD1. This CDR3 is built from 15 residues. In germline, CDR1 is LNHDA, CDR2 SQIVND (reference sequence). Losses at the gene ends were 3 bases for V and 8 bases for J; bases not matched to a gene: 12. CDR3 amino acids: CASSMGGRGLEGYTF. CDR3 sequence (DNA): TGTGCCAGTAGTATGGGCGGCAGGGGGTTAGAGGGCTACACCTTC.

The V and J genes are TRBV5-1 and TRBJ1-4; 8 positions agree with TRBD1. Germline CDR1 SGHRS, CDR2 YFSETQ. There are 14 residues in the CDR3. Trimming removed 1 base from V and 8 bases from J; junction bases left unmatched: 4. This CDR3 is CASSLTGGQEKLFF. CDR3 nucleotide sequence: TGCGCCAGCAGCTTGACAGGGGGACAGGAAAAACTGTTTTTT. Full variable domain (remainder filled in from reference TRBV5-1 and TRBJ1-4): KAGVTQTPRYLIKTRGQQVTLSCSPISGHRSVSWYQQTPGQGLQFLFEYFSETQRNKGNFPGRFSGRQFSNSRSEMNVSTLELGDSALYLCASSLTGGQEKLFFGSGTQLSVL.

The chain couples TRBV10-3 to TRBJ2-2; D may be TRBD1 (6 bases). In germline, CDR1 is ENHRY, CDR2 SYGVKD. This CDR3 has 12 amino acids. The CDR3 DNA sequence: TGTGTCGTGGGGGCGCGCACCGGGGAGCTGTTTTTT. Translated, it gives CVVGARTGELFF.

CDR3 in DNA: TGTGCCATCAGTGAGTCGAAGGGTGGGGACAGGGGCAATCAGCCCCAGCATTTT. It encodes CAISESKGGDRGNQPQHF. V and J are TRBV10-3 and TRBJ1-5, with 9 bases matching TRBD1. CDR1 and CDR2 from the germline V gene are ENHRY and SYGVKD. CDR3 size: 18 residues. The junction had 8 bases not matched to a gene; V was cut back by 0 bases and J by 2 bases.

The chain employs TRBV5-6 and TRBJ2-1, with TRBD2 matching over 12 bases. The junction had 6 bases not matched to a gene; V was cut back by 4 bases and J by 4 bases. The CDR3 contains 16 residues. Germline V CDR1 and CDR2: SGHDT, YYEEEE. CDR3 nucleotides: TGTGCCAGCAGCCGGACAGGACTAGCGGGATACAATGAGCAGTTCTTC. This sequence encodes CASSRTGLAGYNEQFF.

V and J are TRBV18 and TRBJ1-5; the match to TRBD1 covers 7 bases. The V and J ends lost 3 bases and 1 base, in that order; junction bases with no gene match: 3. CDR1 KGHSH and CDR2 LQKENI come from the germline V gene. The CDR3 sequence is 15 residues long. As DNA, the CDR3 is TGTGCCAGCTCACCCGAGACAGGGAGCAATCAGCCCCAGCATTTT. Amino acid sequence: CASSPETGSNQPQHF.

The chain is built from TRBV19 and TRBJ1-5; TRBD1 is a possible D gene (5 bases). Trimming removed 9 bases at V and 4 bases at J, with 16 bases between. In germline, CDR1 is LNHDA, CDR2 SQIVND (reference sequence). The length of the CDR3 is 14 residues. In DNA form, the CDR3 reads TGTGCCAGCCAACTCGACAGACGGAATCAGCCCCAGCATTTT. It encodes CASQLDRRNQPQHF.

This sequence joins TRBV7-2 and TRBJ1-2; 8 bases fit TRBD1. Looked up from germline, CDR1 is SGHTA and CDR2 is FQGNSA. The CDR3 has 18 amino acids. V gave up 5 bases and J gave up 6 bases; unmatched junction bases: 20. CDR3 region: CASSPPRLTGARVNGYTF. The CDR3 DNA sequence: TGTGCCAGCAGCCCCCCCCGCCTGACAGGGGCGCGGGTAAATGGCTACACCTTC.